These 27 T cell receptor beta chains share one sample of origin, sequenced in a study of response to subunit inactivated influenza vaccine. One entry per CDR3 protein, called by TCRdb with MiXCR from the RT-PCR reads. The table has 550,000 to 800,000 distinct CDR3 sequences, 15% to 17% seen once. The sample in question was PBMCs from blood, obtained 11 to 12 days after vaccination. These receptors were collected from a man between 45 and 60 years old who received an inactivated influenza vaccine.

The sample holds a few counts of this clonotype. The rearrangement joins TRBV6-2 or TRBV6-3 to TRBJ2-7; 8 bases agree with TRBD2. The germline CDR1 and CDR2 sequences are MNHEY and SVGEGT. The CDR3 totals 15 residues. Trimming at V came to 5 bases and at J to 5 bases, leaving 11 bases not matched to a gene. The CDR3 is CASSHLAGSSNEQYF. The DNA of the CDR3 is TGTGCCAGCAGTCACCTAGCGGGTTCAAGCAACGAGCAGTACTTC.

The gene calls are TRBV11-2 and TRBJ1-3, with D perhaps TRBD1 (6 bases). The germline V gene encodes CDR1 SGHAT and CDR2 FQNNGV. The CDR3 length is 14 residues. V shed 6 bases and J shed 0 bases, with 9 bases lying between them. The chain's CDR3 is CASRGTISGNTIYF. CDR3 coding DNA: TGTGCCAGCAGGGGGACAATCTCTGGAAACACCATATATTTT.

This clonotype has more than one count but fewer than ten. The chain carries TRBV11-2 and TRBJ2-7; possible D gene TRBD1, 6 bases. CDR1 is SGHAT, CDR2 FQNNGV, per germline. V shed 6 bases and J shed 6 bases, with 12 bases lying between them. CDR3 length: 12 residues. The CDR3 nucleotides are TGTGCCAGCAGGTCAGGGGTTCGCGAGCAGTACTTC. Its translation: CASRSGVREQYF.

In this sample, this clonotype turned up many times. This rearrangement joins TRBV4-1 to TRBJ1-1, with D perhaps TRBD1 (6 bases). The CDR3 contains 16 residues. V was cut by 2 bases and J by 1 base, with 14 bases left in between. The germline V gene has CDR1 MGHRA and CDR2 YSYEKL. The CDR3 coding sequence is TGCGCCAGCAGCCAAACCCCGGGACACCCGAACACTGAAGCTTTCTTT. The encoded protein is CASSQTPGHPNTEAFF.

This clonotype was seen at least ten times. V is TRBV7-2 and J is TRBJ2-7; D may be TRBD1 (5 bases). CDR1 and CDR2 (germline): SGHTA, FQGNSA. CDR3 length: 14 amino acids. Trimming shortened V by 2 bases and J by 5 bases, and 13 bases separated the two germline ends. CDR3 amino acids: CASSLLVGPHEQYF. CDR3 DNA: TGTGCCAGCAGCTTACTAGTGGGGCCCCACGAGCAGTACTTC.

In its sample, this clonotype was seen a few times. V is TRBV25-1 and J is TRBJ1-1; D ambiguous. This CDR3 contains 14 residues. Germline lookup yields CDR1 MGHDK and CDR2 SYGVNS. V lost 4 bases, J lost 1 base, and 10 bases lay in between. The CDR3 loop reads CASSAVAKNTEAFF. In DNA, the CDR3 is TGTGCCAGCAGTGCTGTGGCGAAGAACACTGAAGCTTTCTTT.

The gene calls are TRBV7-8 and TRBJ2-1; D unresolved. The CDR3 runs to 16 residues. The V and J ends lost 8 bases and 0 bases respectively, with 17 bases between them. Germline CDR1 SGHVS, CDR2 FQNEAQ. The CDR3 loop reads CASHVVALSSYNEQFF. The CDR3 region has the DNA TGTGCCAGCCACGTGGTAGCCCTAAGCTCCTACAATGAGCAGTTCTTC.

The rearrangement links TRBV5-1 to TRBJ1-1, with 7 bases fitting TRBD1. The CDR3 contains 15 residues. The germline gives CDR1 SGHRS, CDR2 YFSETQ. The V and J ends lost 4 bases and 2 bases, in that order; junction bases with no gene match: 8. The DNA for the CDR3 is TGCGCCAGCAGCGGGGGGACAGCTACAAACACTGAAGCTTTCTTT. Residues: CASSGGTATNTEAFF.

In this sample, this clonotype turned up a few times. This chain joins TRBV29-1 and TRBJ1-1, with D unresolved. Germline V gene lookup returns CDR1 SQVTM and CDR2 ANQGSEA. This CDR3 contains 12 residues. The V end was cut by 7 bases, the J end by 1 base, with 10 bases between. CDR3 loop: CSGTRANTEAFF. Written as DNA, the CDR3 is TGCAGCGGAACCCGGGCGAACACTGAAGCTTTCTTT.

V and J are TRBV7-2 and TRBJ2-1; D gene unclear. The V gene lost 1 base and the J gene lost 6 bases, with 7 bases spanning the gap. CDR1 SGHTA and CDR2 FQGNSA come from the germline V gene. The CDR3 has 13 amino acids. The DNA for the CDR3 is TGTGCCAGCAGCTTAGTTCGGTTCAATGAGCAGTTCTTC. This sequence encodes CASSLVRFNEQFF.

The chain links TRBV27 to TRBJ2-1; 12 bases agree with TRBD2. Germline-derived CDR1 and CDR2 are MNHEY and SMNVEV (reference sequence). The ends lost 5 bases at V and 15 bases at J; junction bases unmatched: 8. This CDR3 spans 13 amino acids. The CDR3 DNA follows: TGTGCCAGCAGTCGGGCGACTAGCGGGAGTTTGTTCTTC. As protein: CASSRATSGSLFF.

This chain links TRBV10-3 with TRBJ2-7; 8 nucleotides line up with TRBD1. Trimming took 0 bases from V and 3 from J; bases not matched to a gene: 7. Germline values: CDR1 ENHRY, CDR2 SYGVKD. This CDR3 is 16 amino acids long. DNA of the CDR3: TGTGCCATCAGTGAGTCGAAGGACAGGGTGGGCTACGAGCAGTACTTC. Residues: CAISESKDRVGYEQYF.

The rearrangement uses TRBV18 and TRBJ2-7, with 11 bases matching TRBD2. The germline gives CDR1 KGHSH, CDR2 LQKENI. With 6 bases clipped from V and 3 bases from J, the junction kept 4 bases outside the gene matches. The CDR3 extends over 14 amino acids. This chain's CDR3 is CASSGTSGNYEQYF. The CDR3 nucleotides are TGTGCCAGCTCCGGGACTAGCGGAAACTACGAGCAGTACTTC.

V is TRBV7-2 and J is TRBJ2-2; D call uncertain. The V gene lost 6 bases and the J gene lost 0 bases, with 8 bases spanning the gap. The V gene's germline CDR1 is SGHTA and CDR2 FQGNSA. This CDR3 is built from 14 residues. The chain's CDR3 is CASRRYANTGELFF. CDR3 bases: TGTGCCAGCAGACGATACGCGAACACCGGGGAGCTGTTTTTT.

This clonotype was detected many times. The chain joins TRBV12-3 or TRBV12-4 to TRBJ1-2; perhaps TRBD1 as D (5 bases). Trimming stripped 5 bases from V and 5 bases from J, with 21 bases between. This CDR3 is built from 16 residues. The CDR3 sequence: CASSPRDPTLRYGYTF. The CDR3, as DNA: TGTGCCAGCAGTCCCCGGGACCCAACCTTGAGGTATGGCTACACCTTC.

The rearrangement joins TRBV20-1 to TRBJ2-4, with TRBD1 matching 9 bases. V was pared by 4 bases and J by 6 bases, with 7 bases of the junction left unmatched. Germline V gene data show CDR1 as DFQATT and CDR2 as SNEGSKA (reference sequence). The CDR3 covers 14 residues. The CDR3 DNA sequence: TGCAGTGCTATACCGGGACAGGGTCGAAACATTCAGTACTTC. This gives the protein CSAIPGQGRNIQYF.

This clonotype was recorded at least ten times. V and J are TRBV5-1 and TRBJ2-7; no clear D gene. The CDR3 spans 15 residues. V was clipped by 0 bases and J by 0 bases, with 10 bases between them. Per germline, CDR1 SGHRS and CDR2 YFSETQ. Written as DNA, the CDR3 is TGCGCCAGCAGCTTGGTAGGGCGAAGCTCCTACGAGCAGTACTTC. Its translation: CASSLVGRSSYEQYF.

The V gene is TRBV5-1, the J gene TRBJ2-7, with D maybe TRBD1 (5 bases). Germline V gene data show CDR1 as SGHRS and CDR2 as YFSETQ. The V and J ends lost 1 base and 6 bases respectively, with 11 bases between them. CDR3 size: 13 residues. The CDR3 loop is CASSLTGVSEQYF. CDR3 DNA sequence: TGCGCCAGCAGCTTGACAGGAGTAAGCGAGCAGTACTTC.

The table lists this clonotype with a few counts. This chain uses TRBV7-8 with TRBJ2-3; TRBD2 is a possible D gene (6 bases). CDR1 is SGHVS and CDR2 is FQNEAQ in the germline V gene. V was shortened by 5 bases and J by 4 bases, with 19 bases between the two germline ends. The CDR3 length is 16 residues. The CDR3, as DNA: TGTGCCAGCAGCCTACGTCGGGAGACCTGGGCAGATACGCAGTATTTT. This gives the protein CASSLRRETWADTQYF.

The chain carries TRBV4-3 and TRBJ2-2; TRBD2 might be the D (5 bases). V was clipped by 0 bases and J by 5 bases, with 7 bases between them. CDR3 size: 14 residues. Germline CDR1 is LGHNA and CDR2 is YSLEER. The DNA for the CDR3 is TGCGCCAGCAGCCAAGATCGGAGGACCGGGGAGCTGTTTTTT. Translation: CASSQDRRTGELFF.

CDR3 amino acids: CASSPYSGAGTYNEQFF. CDR3 bases: TGTGCCAGCTCACCTTACAGCGGGGCTGGGACATACAATGAGCAGTTCTTC. The rearrangement links TRBV18 to TRBJ2-1, with D possibly matching TRBD2 (7 bases). The germline V gene has CDR1 KGHSH and CDR2 LQKENI. The CDR3 has 17 residues. V was shortened by 3 bases and J by 4 bases, with 19 bases between the two germline ends.

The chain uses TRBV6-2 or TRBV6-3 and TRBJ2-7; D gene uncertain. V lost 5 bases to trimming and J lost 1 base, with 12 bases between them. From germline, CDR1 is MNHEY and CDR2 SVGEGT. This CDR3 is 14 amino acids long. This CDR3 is CASSKRPPSYEQYF. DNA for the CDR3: TGTGCCAGCAGTAAAAGACCCCCTTCCTACGAGCAGTACTTC.

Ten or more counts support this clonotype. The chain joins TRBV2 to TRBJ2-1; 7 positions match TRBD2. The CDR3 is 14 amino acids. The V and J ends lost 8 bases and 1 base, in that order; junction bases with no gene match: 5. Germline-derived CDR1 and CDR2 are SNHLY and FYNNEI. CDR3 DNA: TGTGCCAGCGGAAGACTAGCATCCTACAATGAGCAGTTCTTC. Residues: CASGRLASYNEQFF.

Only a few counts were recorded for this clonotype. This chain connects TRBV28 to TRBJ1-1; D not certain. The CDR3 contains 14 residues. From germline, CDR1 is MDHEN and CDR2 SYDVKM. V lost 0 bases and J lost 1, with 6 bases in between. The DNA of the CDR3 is TGTGCCAGCAGTTTATGGGGCAGGAACACTGAAGCTTTCTTT. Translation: CASSLWGRNTEAFF.

The DNA for the CDR3 is TGTGCCAGCAGCTTAATGGGTAGCGGGGGCTCACCCCTCCACTTT. It specifies CASSLMGSGGSPLHF. The rearrangement links TRBV12-3 or TRBV12-4 to TRBJ1-6; tentatively, D is TRBD1 (6 bases). CDR3 length: 15 amino acids. Trimming took off 6 bases at V and 10 bases at J, with 19 bases between the two ends.

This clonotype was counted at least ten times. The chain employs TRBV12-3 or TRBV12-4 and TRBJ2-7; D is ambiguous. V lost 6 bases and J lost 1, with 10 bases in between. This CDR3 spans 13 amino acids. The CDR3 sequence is CASRSSWSYEQYF. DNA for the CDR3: TGTGCCAGCAGGTCGTCCTGGTCCTACGAGCAGTACTTC.

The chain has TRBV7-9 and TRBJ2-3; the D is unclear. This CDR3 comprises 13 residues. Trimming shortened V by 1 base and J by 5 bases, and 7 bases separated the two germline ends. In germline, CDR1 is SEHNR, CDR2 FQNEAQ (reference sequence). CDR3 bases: TGTGCCAGCAGCTTAGACAGACTAGATACGCAGTATTTT. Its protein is CASSLDRLDTQYF.